The 10 T cell receptor beta chains given below trace back to one sample, sequenced in a study of T cell responses to AZD1222 COVID-19 vaccine. Clones were sequenced by immunoSEQ multiplex PCR, and TCRdb holds only the in-frame ones, with some missing. The sample carries under 95,000 clones, about nine tenths recorded once. This material consisted of peripheral blood, taken on day 0 of AZD1222 vaccination. Receptors were obtained from an adult in good health.

The rearrangement uses TRBV30 and TRBJ2-1, with 8 bases fitting TRBD2. Germline trimming cut 2 bases from V and 7 bases from J; bases unmatched to any gene: 19. The CDR3 loop spans 18 amino acids. Germline V lookup: CDR1 GTSNPN, CDR2 SVGIG (reference sequence). In DNA form, the CDR3 reads TGTGCCTGGAGTTTGTACCTGACTAGCGTTCCTGTGGGGAATGAGCAGTTCTTC. It encodes CAWSLYLTSVPVGNEQFF.

The chain links TRBV4-1 to TRBJ1-2; perhaps TRBD1 as D (5 bases). V lost 0 bases to trimming and J lost 4 bases, with 21 bases between them. CDR3 length equals 18 residues. Per the germline V gene, CDR1 is MGHRA and CDR2 is YSYEKL. CDR3 residues: CASSQDTIGGGVSYGYTF. The CDR3 region has the DNA TGCGCCAGCAGCCAAGATACAATCGGTGGGGGGGTCAGCTATGGCTACACCTTC.

The chain has TRBV19 and TRBJ2-7, with D possibly matching TRBD2 (5 bases). Germline V gene lookup returns CDR1 LNHDA and CDR2 SQIVND (reference sequence). This CDR3 has 15 amino acids. V was clipped by 2 bases and J by 6 bases, with 17 bases between them. CDR3 region: CASSITDGIYAEQYF. In DNA, the CDR3 is TGTGCCAGTAGTATAACGGACGGGATTTACGCCGAGCAGTACTTC.

The chain joins TRBV10-3 to TRBJ1-1; perhaps TRBD1 as D (6 bases). V was shortened by 3 bases and J by 1 base, with 12 bases between the two germline ends. From germline, CDR1 is ENHRY and CDR2 SYGVKD. CDR3 length: 15 residues. CDR3 residues: CAISDPQGKNTEAFF. The CDR3 DNA sequence: TGTGCCATCAGTGACCCACAGGGTAAGAACACTGAAGCTTTCTTT.

This chain links TRBV5-1 with TRBJ1-4, with 8 bases aligning to TRBD1. The CDR3 consists of 18 residues. Germline CDR1 and CDR2: SGHRS and YFSETQ. Unmatched junction bases numbered 10, after V lost 1 base and J lost 2 bases. For the CDR3, the DNA is TGCGCCAGCAGCTTGACAGGGGGTAAGCTAGGGACTAATGAAAAACTGTTTTTT. This sequence encodes CASSLTGGKLGTNEKLFF.

V and J are TRBV19 and TRBJ1-2, with a weak D call TRBD1 (5 bases). This CDR3 comprises 15 residues. The germline V and J ends were trimmed by 1 base and 0 bases, with 9 bases remaining between them. Germline V gives CDR1 LNHDA, CDR2 SQIVND (reference sequence). The CDR3 bases are TGTGCCAGTAGTATAGCCCAGGGAGCTAACTATGGCTACACCTTC. This translates into CASSIAQGANYGYTF.

This clone was seen a handful of times. The chain employs TRBV3-1 (or the pseudogene TRBV3-2) and TRBJ2-7, with D maybe TRBD2 (6 bases). The CDR3 covers 16 residues. Trimming cost V 4 bases and J 6 bases, with 22 bases left between them. Germline V gene sequence: CDR1 LGHDT, CDR2 YNNKEL (reference sequence). The DNA for the CDR3 is TGTGCCAGCAGCCCGCGGGGACCAGGGATTGACTCCGAGCAGTACTTC. Its translation: CASSPRGPGIDSEQYF.

J is TRBJ2-7 and V is TRBV7-9; maybe TRBD2 (6 bases). The V gene's germline CDR1 is SEHNR and CDR2 FQNEAQ (reference sequence). The germline V and J ends were trimmed by 5 bases and 1 base, with 15 bases remaining between them. The CDR3 loop spans 15 amino acids. CDR3 in DNA: TGTGCCAGCAGCCCGGCGGGAATCGCGTCCTACGAGCAGTACTTC. Translation: CASSPAGIASYEQYF.

The rearrangement links TRBV10-1 to TRBJ2-1, with 7 nucleotides matching TRBD2. V dropped 0 bases and J dropped 6; count of bases not matched to a gene: 5. This CDR3 has 15 residues. CDR1 is WNHNN, CDR2 SYGVQD, per germline (reference sequence). CDR3 bases: TGCGCCAGCAGTGAGTCTGCAGGGACTATCAATGAGCAGTTCTTC. This codes for CASSESAGTINEQFF.

This clone was seen just once. The DNA for the CDR3 is TGTGCCAGCAGCTTAGACACGGATTCACCCCTCCACTTT. Amino acids: CASSLDTDSPLHF. The V gene is TRBV11-3, the J gene TRBJ1-6; D is ambiguous. V lost 0 bases and J 8 bases, leaving 5 bases between the germline ends. Germline-derived CDR1 and CDR2 are SGHNT and YENEEA. This CDR3 spans 13 amino acids.